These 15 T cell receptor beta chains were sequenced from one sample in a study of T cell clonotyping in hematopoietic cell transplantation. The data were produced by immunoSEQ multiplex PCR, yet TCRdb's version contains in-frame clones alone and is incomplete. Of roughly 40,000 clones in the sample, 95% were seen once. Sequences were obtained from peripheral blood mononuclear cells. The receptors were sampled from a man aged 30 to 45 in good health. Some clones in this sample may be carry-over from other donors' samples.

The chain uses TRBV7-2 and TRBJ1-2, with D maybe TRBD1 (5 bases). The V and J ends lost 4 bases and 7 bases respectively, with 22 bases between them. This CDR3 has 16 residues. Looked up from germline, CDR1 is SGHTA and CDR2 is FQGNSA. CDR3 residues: CASSSDLSFRVGGYTF. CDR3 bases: TGTGCCAGCAGCTCAGACCTGAGTTTCAGGGTAGGTGGCTACACCTTC.

The DNA for the CDR3 is TGTGCCAGTAGTTATCGGGCCTCCTTCTACGAGCAGTACTTC. Amino acid sequence: CASSYRASFYEQYF. This chain connects TRBV19 to TRBJ2-7; D not certain. Germline loops: CDR1 LNHDA, CDR2 SQIVND (reference sequence). The CDR3 is 14 amino acids. Trimming cost V 5 bases and J 3 bases, with 14 bases left between them.

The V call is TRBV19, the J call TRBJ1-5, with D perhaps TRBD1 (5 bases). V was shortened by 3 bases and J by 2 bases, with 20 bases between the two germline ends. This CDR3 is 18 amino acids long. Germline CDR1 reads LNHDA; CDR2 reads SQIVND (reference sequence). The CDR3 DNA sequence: TGTGCCAGTAGTATCAGGTCCATGGGGGGTGGTGGCAATCAGCCCCAGCATTTT. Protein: CASSIRSMGGGGNQPQHF.

The CDR3 reads CASSRDRANEKLFF. The CDR3 DNA follows: TGCGCCAGCAGTCGGGACAGGGCTAATGAAAAACTGTTTTTT. The rearrangement joins TRBV10-1 to TRBJ1-4; 9 bases match TRBD1. From germline, CDR1 is WNHNN and CDR2 SYGVQD (reference sequence). The CDR3 is 14 amino acids. The V segment lost 5 bases and the J segment 3 bases; nucleotides outside the gene matches: 1.

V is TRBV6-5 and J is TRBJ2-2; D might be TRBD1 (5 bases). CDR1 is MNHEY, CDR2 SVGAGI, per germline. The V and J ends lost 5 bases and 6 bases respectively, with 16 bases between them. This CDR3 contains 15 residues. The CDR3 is CASSPPPGSSGELFF. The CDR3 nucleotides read TGTGCCAGCAGTCCCCCCCCAGGGTCGTCCGGGGAGCTGTTTTTT.

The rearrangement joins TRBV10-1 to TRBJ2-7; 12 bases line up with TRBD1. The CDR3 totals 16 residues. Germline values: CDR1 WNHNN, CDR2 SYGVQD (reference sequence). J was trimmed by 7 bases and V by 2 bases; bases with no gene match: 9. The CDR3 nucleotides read TGCGCCAGCAGTGAGACAGGGACAGGGGGCGAGGGGGAGCAGTACTTC. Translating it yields CASSETGTGGEGEQYF.

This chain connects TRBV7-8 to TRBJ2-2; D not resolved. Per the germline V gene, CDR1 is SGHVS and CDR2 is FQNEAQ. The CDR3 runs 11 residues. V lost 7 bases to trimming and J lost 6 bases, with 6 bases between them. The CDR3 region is CASTPSGELFF. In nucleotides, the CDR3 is TGTGCCAGCACCCCGTCCGGGGAGCTGTTTTTT.

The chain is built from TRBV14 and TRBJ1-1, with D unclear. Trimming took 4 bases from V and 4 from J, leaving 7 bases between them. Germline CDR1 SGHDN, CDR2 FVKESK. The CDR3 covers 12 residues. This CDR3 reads CASSLGFTEAFF. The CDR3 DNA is TGTGCCAGCAGCCTTGGGTTCACTGAAGCTTTCTTT.

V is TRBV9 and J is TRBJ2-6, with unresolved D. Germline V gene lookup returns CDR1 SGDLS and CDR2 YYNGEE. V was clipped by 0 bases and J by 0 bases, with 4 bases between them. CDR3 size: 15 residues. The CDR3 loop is CASSVVGSGANVLTF. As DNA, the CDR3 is TGTGCCAGCAGCGTAGTTGGCTCTGGGGCCAACGTCCTGACTTTC.

CDR3 sequence reads: CASSSQGNTEAFF. The CDR3 DNA reads as TGTGCCAGCAGCTCACAGGGGAACACTGAAGCTTTCTTT. The chain recombines TRBV7-3 with TRBJ1-1; D possibly corresponds to TRBD1 (6 bases). Between the trimmed V and J ends, which lost 4 bases and 1 base, there was a span of 7 bases. Germline values: CDR1 SGHTA, CDR2 FQGTGA. CDR3 size: 13 residues. Complete variable domain (other parts from reference TRBV7-3 and TRBJ1-1): GAGVSQTPSNKVTEKGKYVELRCDPISGHTALYWYRQSLGQGPEFLIYFQGTGAADDSGLPNDRFFAVRPEGSVSTLKIQRTERGDSAVYLCASSSQGNTEAFFGQGTRLTVV.

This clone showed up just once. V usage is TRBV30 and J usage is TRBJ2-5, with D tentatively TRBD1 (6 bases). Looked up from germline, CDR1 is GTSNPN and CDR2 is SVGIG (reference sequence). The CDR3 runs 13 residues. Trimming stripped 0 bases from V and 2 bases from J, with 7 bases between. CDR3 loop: CAWSVQGQETQYF. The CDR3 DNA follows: TGTGCCTGGAGTGTACAGGGACAAGAGACCCAGTACTTC.

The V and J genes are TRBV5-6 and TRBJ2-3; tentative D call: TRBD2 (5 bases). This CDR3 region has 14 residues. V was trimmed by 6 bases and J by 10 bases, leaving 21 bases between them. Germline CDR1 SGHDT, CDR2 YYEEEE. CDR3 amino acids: CASTITGYEAPQYF. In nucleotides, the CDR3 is TGTGCCAGCACCATTACGGGGTATGAGGCCCCGCAGTATTTT.

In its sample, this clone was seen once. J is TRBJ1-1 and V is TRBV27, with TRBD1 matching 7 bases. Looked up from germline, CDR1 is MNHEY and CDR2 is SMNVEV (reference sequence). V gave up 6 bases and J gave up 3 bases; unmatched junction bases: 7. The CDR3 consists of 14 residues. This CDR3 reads CASSLTGWDTEAFF. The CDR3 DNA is TGTGCCAGCAGCCTGACAGGGTGGGACACTGAAGCTTTCTTT.

Here the CDR3 DNA reads TGTGCCAGCAGCCAAATAGGGCTCCATGGCTACACCTTC. Encoded protein: CASSQIGLHGYTF. The chain joins TRBV14 to TRBJ1-2; D is unresolved. The CDR3 contains 13 residues. Trimming removed 2 bases from V and 6 bases from J, with 10 bases in between. CDR1 is SGHDN and CDR2 is FVKESK in the germline V gene.

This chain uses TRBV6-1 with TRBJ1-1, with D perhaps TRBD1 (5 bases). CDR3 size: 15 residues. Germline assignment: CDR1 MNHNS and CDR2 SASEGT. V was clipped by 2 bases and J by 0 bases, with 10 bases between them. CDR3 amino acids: CASSEYGGMNTEAFF. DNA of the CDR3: TGTGCCAGCAGTGAATACGGGGGGATGAACACTGAAGCTTTCTTT.